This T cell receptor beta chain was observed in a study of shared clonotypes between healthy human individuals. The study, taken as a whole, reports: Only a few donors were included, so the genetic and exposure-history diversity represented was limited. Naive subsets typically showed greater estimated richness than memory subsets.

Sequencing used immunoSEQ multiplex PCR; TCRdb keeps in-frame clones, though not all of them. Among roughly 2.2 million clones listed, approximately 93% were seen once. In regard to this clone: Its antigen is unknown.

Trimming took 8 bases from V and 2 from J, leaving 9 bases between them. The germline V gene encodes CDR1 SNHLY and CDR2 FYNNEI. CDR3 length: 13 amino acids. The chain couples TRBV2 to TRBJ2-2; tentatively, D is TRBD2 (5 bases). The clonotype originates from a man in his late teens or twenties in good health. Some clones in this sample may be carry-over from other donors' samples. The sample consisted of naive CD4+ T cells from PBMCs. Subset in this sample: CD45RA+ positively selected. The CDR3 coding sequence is TGTGCCAGCTACGACTACAACACCGGGGAGCTGTTTTTT. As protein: CASYDYNTGELFF.